The sequence of this T cell receptor beta chain was determined in a study of CD8 T cells in ankylosing spondylitis. Notes on the study in general: What seemed typical of ankylosing spondylitis blood was a TCR beta motif built from under 10 highly homologous variants.

TCRdb fed the 5' RACE reads into MiXCR, producing one record per CDR3 protein. The top ten clones hold approximately 0.51% of a sample with some 800,000 distinct CDR3 sequences, 10% to 15% of them seen once. Germline CDR1 LGHNA, CDR2 YSLEER. V was trimmed by 0 bases and J by 7 bases, leaving 15 bases between them. This CDR3 is built from 15 residues. Turning to this clonotype: Its specificity is not known.

Sequencing used blood, either unsorted or a sorted T cell fraction (not recorded which). V is TRBV4-3 and J is TRBJ2-5; D might be TRBD2 (6 bases). The receptor was derived from a male donor with ankylosing spondylitis. CDR3 sequence (DNA): TGCGCCAGCAGCCAAGATCTGGGCCGCGGGGTGACCCAGTACTTC. This translates into CASSQDLGRGVTQYF.